Shown below are 24 T cell receptor beta chains from a single sample sequenced in a study of blood T cells in healthy people across ages. Primed by a sample-barcoded 5' primer and a J-beta primer mix, a second PCR proceeded for roughly 6 to 12 cycles. TCRdb processed the 5' RACE reads anew with MiXCR; each CDR3 protein has one entry. The table records about 1.7 million distinct CDR3 sequences, 28% of them present only once. The sequencing input was blood. These receptors were obtained from a woman in her thirties in good health.

This clonotype turned up a few times. The V gene is TRBV7-2, the J gene TRBJ2-4; D is uncertain. With 1 base removed from V and 6 bases from J, the gap between germline ends came to 13 bases. Germline CDR1 is SGHTA and CDR2 is FQGNSA. CDR3 length: 15 residues. The CDR3 DNA follows: TGTGCCAGCAGCTTAGAGGGTGCGATTATAAACATTCAGTACTTC. It translates to CASSLEGAIINIQYF. Variable domain in full (rest from reference TRBV7-2 and TRBJ2-4): GAGVSQSPSNKVTEKGKDVELRCDPISGHTALYWYRQSLGQGLEFLIYFQGNSAPDKSGLPSDRFSAERTGGSVSTLTIQRTQQEDSAVYLCASSLEGAIINIQYFGAGTRLSVL.

V usage is TRBV11-2 and J usage is TRBJ2-7, with D unclear. Looked up from germline, CDR1 is SGHAT and CDR2 is FQNNGV. The CDR3 length is 15 residues. The V gene lost 4 bases and the J gene lost 2 bases, with 15 bases spanning the gap. In DNA, the CDR3 is TGTGCCAGCAGCTCCCCCAAGGGATCAACCTACGAGCAGTACTTC. It translates to CASSSPKGSTYEQYF.

The chain couples TRBV11-2 to TRBJ2-2; maybe TRBD2 (5 bases). V lost 6 bases, J lost 1 base, and 12 bases lay in between. In germline, CDR1 is SGHAT, CDR2 FQNNGV. There are 15 residues in the CDR3. The CDR3 DNA reads as TGTGCCAGCAGTCTCTCCGGGATGAACACCGGGGAGCTGTTTTTT. Translation: CASSLSGMNTGELFF.

As concerns this clonotype: One end of the junction is discordant with germline, which a read error may explain. In DNA, the CDR3 is TGCGCCTGCAGCTTGACCCCGACAGGGGCGGACACTGAAGCTTTCTTT. This sequence encodes CACSLTPTGADTEAFF. This chain joins TRBV5-1 and TRBJ1-1; 8 positions agree with TRBD1. The germline CDR1 and CDR2 sequences are SGHRS and YFSETQ. CDR3 length: 16 residues.

This chain uses TRBV5-1 with TRBJ2-2; either TRBD1 or TRBD2 may fit D (6 bases each). Germline CDR1 and CDR2: SGHRS and YFSETQ. The CDR3 extends over 15 amino acids. V lost 2 bases, J lost 7 bases, and 15 bases lay in between. In nucleotides, the CDR3 is TGCGCCAGCAGCTTTAACCCGGGGGCCGACGGGGAGCTGTTTTTT. Its translation is CASSFNPGADGELFF.

On this clonotype itself: Just one base apart from a much larger clone, this may be a read error. V gene TRBV6-5 combines with J gene TRBJ2-4, with D uncertain. The J call may be mistaken, given a closer DNA end match to TRBJ2-7. This CDR3 region has 14 residues. CDR1 and CDR2 (germline): MNHEY, SVGAGI. CDR3 DNA: TGTGCCAGCAGGTACTCGATGGGCAGCTACGAGCAGTACTTC. Translation gives CASRYSMGSYEQYF.

This clonotype was found many times. The chain employs TRBV5-1 and TRBJ2-1; D may correspond to TRBD1 or TRBD2 (6 bases each). Per germline, CDR1 SGHRS and CDR2 YFSETQ. The CDR3 consists of 13 residues. Trimming cost V 0 bases and J 12 bases, with 13 bases left between them. The CDR3 sequence is CASSLEGGQGQFF. CDR3 nucleotides: TGCGCCAGCAGCTTGGAAGGGGGGCAGGGGCAGTTCTTC. The whole variable domain, filled in from reference TRBV5-1 and TRBJ2-1, reads KAGVTQTPRYLIKTRGQQVTLSCSPISGHRSVSWYQQTPGQGLQFLFEYFSETQRNKGNFPGRFSGRQFSNSRSEMNVSTLELGDSALYLCASSLEGGQGQFFGPGTRLTVL.

Worth noting for this clonotype: A clone one base away is much larger, so this may be a read error. This rearrangement joins TRBV7-2 to TRBJ2-7, with 9 positions matching TRBD1. The CDR3 totals 14 residues. Germline V gives CDR1 SGHTA, CDR2 FQGNSA. CDR3 residues: CASNLDRGYDEQYF. As DNA, the CDR3 is TGTGCCAGCAACTTAGACAGGGGGTATGACGAGCAGTACTTC.

There are a few counts of this clonotype. The rearrangement joins TRBV6-6 to TRBJ2-2; 12 bases fit TRBD2. V gave up 7 bases and J gave up 6 bases; unmatched junction bases: 9. This CDR3 comprises 16 residues. CDR1 MNHNY and CDR2 SVGAGI come from the germline V gene (reference sequence). The DNA for the CDR3 is TGTGCCAGCAACCACCCGACTAGCGGGAGATCCGGGGAGCTGTTTTTT. Protein sequence: CASNHPTSGRSGELFF.

V gene TRBV10-3 combines with J gene TRBJ2-1, with 7 bases fitting TRBD2. Germline V gene sequence: CDR1 ENHRY, CDR2 SYGVKD. The J segment lost 10 bases and the V segment lost 8 bases, leaving 11 bases of the junction unmatched. The CDR3 length is 13 residues. The CDR3 protein is CAIGRAQSYEQFF. The CDR3 DNA is TGTGCCATCGGGAGGGCTCAATCCTACGAGCAGTTCTTC.

For this clonotype: It may be a read error: a sequence one base away is much more abundant. The gene calls are TRBV6-2 or TRBV6-3 and TRBJ2-7; 9 positions agree with TRBD2. V was clipped by 0 bases and J by 6 bases; unmatched bases: 6. Per the germline V gene, CDR1 is MNHEY and CDR2 is SVGEGT. The CDR3 has 15 amino acids. The CDR3 protein is CASSYSGELAGEQYF. The CDR3 DNA reads TGTGCCAGCAGTTACTCGGGCGAACTAGCGGGCGAGCAGTACTTC.

The chain uses TRBV6-2 or TRBV6-3 and TRBJ2-3, with 11 bases aligning to TRBD2. Germline loops: CDR1 MNHEY, CDR2 SVGEGT. V dropped 6 bases and J dropped 8; count of bases not matched to a gene: 7. The CDR3 runs 14 residues. As DNA, the CDR3 is TGTGCCAGCAGCGAGGGGCTAGCGGGAGGTACGCAGTATTTT. Protein: CASSEGLAGGTQYF.

Remarks on this clonotype: A clone one base away is much larger, so this may be a read error. The rearrangement links TRBV29-1 to TRBJ2-7, with D perhaps matching TRBD1 or TRBD2 (5 bases each). This CDR3 has 12 amino acids. CDR1 and CDR2 (germline): SQVTM, ANQGSEA. The CDR3 region is CSAWDGSYKQYF. The CDR3 DNA is TGCAGCGCTTGGGACGGATCCTACAAGCAGTACTTC.

The table lists this clonotype with a few counts. The chain is built from TRBV11-1 and TRBJ2-1, with 11 positions matching TRBD2. CDR3 length: 13 amino acids. Trimming cost V 1 base and J 13 bases; bases outside gene matches: 3. Germline-derived CDR1 and CDR2 are SGHAT and FQDESV (reference sequence). CDR3 sequence reads: CASSLEGTSGQFF. The CDR3 DNA sequence: TGTGCCAGCAGCTTAGAAGGGACTAGCGGACAGTTCTTC.

This chain connects TRBV11-2 to TRBJ2-1; D remains ambiguous. The length of the CDR3 is 14 residues. V shed 5 bases and J shed 3 bases, with 11 bases lying between them. The germline V gene encodes CDR1 SGHAT and CDR2 FQNNGV. The CDR3 DNA follows: TGTGCCAGCAGCCAACCCGTGGGCTACAATGAGCAGTTCTTC. It specifies CASSQPVGYNEQFF. Full variable domain (remainder filled in from reference TRBV11-2 and TRBJ2-1): EAGVAQSPRYKIIEKRQSVAFWCNPISGHATLYWYQQILGQGPKLLIQFQNNGVVDDSQLPKDRFSAERLKGVDSTLKIQPAKLEDSAVYLCASSQPVGYNEQFFGPGTRLTVL.

The chain carries TRBV3-1 and TRBJ2-4; D gene ambiguous. The CDR3 totals 21 residues. V shed 5 bases and J shed 0 bases, with 29 bases lying between them. Germline values: CDR1 LGHDT, CDR2 YNNKEL (reference sequence). The CDR3 region is CASSGRDRNTEAFLAKNIQYF. The DNA for the CDR3 is TGTGCCAGCAGCGGCCGTGATCGGAACACTGAAGCTTTTCTAGCCAAAAACATTCAGTACTTC.

This clonotype was detected a few times. This chain links TRBV10-3 with TRBJ2-7, with no clear D. This CDR3 has 14 residues. From germline, CDR1 is ENHRY and CDR2 SYGVKD. V dropped 7 bases and J dropped 6 bases, with 19 bases sitting between them. This chain's CDR3 is CAITGDTGLGEQYF. For the CDR3, the DNA is TGTGCCATCACCGGAGACACCGGGTTGGGCGAGCAGTACTTC.

This chain connects TRBV2 to TRBJ1-6, with D unresolved. Germline lookup yields CDR1 SNHLY and CDR2 FYNNEI. CDR3 length: 13 amino acids. The V gene lost 4 bases and the J gene lost 11 bases, with 12 bases spanning the gap. The CDR3 nucleotides are TGTGCCAGCAGTGTCGAAACCGGGCCACCCCTCCACTTT. Amino acids: CASSVETGPPLHF.

The chain couples TRBV15 to TRBJ2-1; 7 bases align to TRBD2. CDR1 is LNHNV, CDR2 YYDKDF, per germline (reference sequence). The length of the CDR3 is 15 residues. V dropped 0 bases and J dropped 9; count of bases not matched to a gene: 8. The CDR3, as DNA: TGTGCCACCAGCAGAGATAAAGCAGGGAGGGGTGAGCAGTTCTTC. Its translation: CATSRDKAGRGEQFF.

The chain recombines TRBV4-3 with TRBJ2-7; maybe TRBD1 (6 bases). The germline CDR1 and CDR2 sequences are LGHNA and YSLEER. Trimming took off 1 base at V and 2 bases at J, with 15 bases between the two ends. The CDR3 loop spans 16 amino acids. The CDR3 sequence is CASSQGSRDTTYEQYF. CDR3 in DNA: TGCGCCAGCAGCCAAGGTTCCCGGGACACGACCTACGAGCAGTACTTC.

The chain employs TRBV5-1 and TRBJ1-1; TRBD1 might be the D (5 bases). The CDR3 extends over 15 amino acids. CDR1 SGHRS and CDR2 YFSETQ come from the germline V gene. V was cut by 2 bases and J by 4 bases, with 15 bases left in between. CDR3: CASSLRQGISTEAFF. The CDR3 region has the DNA TGCGCCAGCAGCTTAAGGCAGGGTATATCCACTGAAGCTTTCTTT.

This clonotype was recorded a few times. The chain joins TRBV5-5 to TRBJ2-1, with D perhaps TRBD1 (6 bases). The germline V gene has CDR1 SGHKS and CDR2 YYEKEE (reference sequence). CDR3 length equals 15 residues. Deletions cut 4 bases from V and 2 bases from J, with 13 bases between. The chain's CDR3 is CASSPGTRAYNEQFF. The CDR3 DNA reads as TGTGCCAGCAGCCCCGGGACAAGGGCCTACAATGAGCAGTTCTTC.

The rearrangement uses TRBV7-9 and TRBJ2-7, with 9 bases fitting TRBD1. The germline gives CDR1 SEHNR, CDR2 FQNEAQ (reference sequence). The CDR3 extends over 16 amino acids. Trimming took 4 bases from V and 0 from J; bases not matched to a gene: 7. In nucleotides, the CDR3 is TGTGCCAGCAGCTCATCGGGACAGGGCCTCTCCTACGAGCAGTACTTC. The encoded protein is CASSSSGQGLSYEQYF.

Regarding this clonotype: A much larger clone differs from this one at a single base, so this may be a read error. The V and J genes are TRBV7-2 and TRBJ2-1, with 7 positions matching TRBD2. In germline, CDR1 is SGHTA, CDR2 FQGNSA. The V and J ends lost 6 bases and 8 bases, in that order; junction bases with no gene match: 4. The CDR3 runs 12 residues. The DNA for the CDR3 is TGTGCCAGCAGGGGGAGCGGGGATGAGCAGTTCTTC. This codes for CASRGSGDEQFF.